Presented here are 7 T cell receptor beta chains from one specimen sequenced in a study of CD8+ T cells in alopecia areata. Treatment indicated: oral pan-JAK inhibitor, 5-10 mg twice daily. Once RNA had been extracted, it was reverse transcribed into cDNA to act as the sequencing template. Method: immunoSEQ multiplex PCR; TCRdb's copy keeps in-frame clones and lacks some. In the table there are approximately 210,000 clones, about 60% of which are singletons. Sequenced here: CD4+ T cells sorted from blood, sampled at week 4, from a patient treated with tofacitinib. The receptors stem from a human donor with alopecia areata.

This clone was found a few times. This chain joins TRBV4-1 and TRBJ1-2; D is unclear. Germline V gene lookup returns CDR1 MGHRA and CDR2 YSYEKL. The CDR3 is made up of 14 amino acids. V lost 0 bases and J 2 bases, leaving 7 bases between the germline ends. For the CDR3, the DNA is TGCGCCAGCAGCCAAGATTGGAGGAACTATGGCTACACCTTC. Its protein product is CASSQDWRNYGYTF.

The rearrangement joins TRBV27 to TRBJ1-1; TRBD1 aligns across 8 bases. The CDR3 covers 14 residues. J was trimmed by 1 base and V by 8 bases; bases with no gene match: 6. Per the germline V gene, CDR1 is MNHEY and CDR2 is SMNVEV (reference sequence). The CDR3 DNA reads TGTGCCAGCGTCAAGGACAGGGAGAACACTGAAGCTTTCTTT. Translating gives CASVKDRENTEAFF.

There are a few counts of this clone. The chain links TRBV2 to TRBJ2-1; the match to TRBD2 covers 8 bases. Trimming at V came to 4 bases and at J to 4 bases, leaving 3 bases not matched to a gene. This CDR3 is 14 amino acids long. Germline loops: CDR1 SNHLY, CDR2 FYNNEI. This CDR3 reads CASSAQRGYNEQFF. Written as DNA, the CDR3 is TGTGCCAGCAGTGCCCAGCGGGGGTACAATGAGCAGTTCTTC.

The rearrangement uses TRBV28 and TRBJ2-4; D gene uncertain. V gave up 6 bases and J gave up 12 bases, with 15 bases separating them. Germline CDR1 MDHEN, CDR2 SYDVKM. The CDR3 runs 12 residues. The CDR3 spells CASRALQENQYF. For the CDR3, the DNA is TGTGCCAGCAGAGCCCTCCAGGAAAATCAGTACTTC.

The chain uses TRBV6-1 and TRBJ1-1, with D possibly matching TRBD1 (6 bases). The length of the CDR3 is 13 residues. With 7 bases removed from V and 10 bases from J, the gap between germline ends came to 19 bases. Looked up from germline, CDR1 is MNHNS and CDR2 is SASEGT. For the CDR3, the DNA is TGTGCCAGCACGTCAGGGGCAGGAACCTTAGCTTTCTTT. Its protein is CASTSGAGTLAFF.

This chain connects TRBV30 to TRBJ2-7; TRBD1 aligns across 9 bases. Germline CDR1 GTSNPN, CDR2 SVGIG (reference sequence). V gave up 3 bases and J gave up 5 bases; unmatched junction bases: 11. The CDR3 runs to 15 residues. This CDR3 reads CAWSRAGTGKDEQYF. CDR3 coding DNA: TGTGCCTGGAGCCGAGCCGGGACAGGGAAAGACGAGCAGTACTTC.

This clone came up a few times. CDR3 DNA sequence: TGTGCCAGCTTAGGACAGGGGAGGAACACCTTC. Residues: CASLGQGRNTF. The rearrangement links TRBV28 to TRBJ1-2; 9 bases align to TRBD1. The CDR3 is made up of 11 amino acids. V trimming: 8 bases; J trimming: 12 bases; junction bases outside the gene matches: 7. Germline V gives CDR1 MDHEN, CDR2 SYDVKM.